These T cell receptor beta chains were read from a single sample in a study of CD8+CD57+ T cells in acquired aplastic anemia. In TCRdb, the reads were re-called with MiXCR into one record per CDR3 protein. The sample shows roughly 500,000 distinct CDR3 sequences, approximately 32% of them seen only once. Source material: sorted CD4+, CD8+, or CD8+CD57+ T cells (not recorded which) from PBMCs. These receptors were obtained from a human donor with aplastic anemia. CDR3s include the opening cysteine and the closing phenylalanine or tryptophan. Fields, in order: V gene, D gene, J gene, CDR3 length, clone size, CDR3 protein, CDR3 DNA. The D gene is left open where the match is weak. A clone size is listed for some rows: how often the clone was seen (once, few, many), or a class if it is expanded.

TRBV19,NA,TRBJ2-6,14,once,CASTIQGGANVLTF,TGTGCCAGTACTATACAAGGTGGGGCCAACGTCCTGACTTTC
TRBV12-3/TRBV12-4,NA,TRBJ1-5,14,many,CASSLFGGSQPQHF,TGTGCCAGCAGTTTATTCGGGGGATCGCAGCCCCAGCATTTT
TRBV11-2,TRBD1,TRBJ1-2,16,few,CASSLVRGPSNYGYTF,TGTGCCAGCAGCTTGGTTAGGGGGCCTTCTAACTATGGCTACACCTTC
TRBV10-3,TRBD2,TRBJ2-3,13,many,CAIASGSTDTQYF,TGTGCCATCGCTAGCGGAAGCACAGATACGCAGTATTTT
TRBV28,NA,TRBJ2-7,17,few,CASSDEGRARGTYEQYF,TGTGCCAGCAGTGACGAAGGCAGGGCAAGGGGTACCTACGAGCAGTACTTC
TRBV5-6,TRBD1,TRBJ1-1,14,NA,CASSWRDRVTEAFF,TGTGCCAGCAGCTGGAGGGACAGGGTGACTGAAGCTTTCTTT
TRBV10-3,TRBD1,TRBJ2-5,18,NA,CANSATWTGPHRGETQYF,TGTGCCAACTCCGCAACCTGGACAGGCCCTCACAGGGGAGAGACCCAGTACTTC
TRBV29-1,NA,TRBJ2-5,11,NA,CSVEFGETQYF,TGCAGCGTTGAATTTGGGGAGACCCAGTACTTC
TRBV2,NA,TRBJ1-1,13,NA,CASRYQGNTEAFF,TGTGCCAGCAGATATCAGGGAAACACTGAAGCTTTCTTT
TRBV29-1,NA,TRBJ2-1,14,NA,CSVGAGTPYNEQFF,TGCAGCGTTGGCGCCGGGACACCCTACAATGAGCAGTTCTTC
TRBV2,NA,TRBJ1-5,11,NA,CASSGVQPQHF,TGTGCCAGCAGTGGGGTTCAGCCCCAGCATTTT
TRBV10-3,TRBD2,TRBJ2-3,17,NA,CAISERPGTSGRHTQYF,TGTGCCATCAGTGAACGGCCAGGGACTAGCGGGAGGCATACGCAGTATTTT
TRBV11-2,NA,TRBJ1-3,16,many,CASSLGPISSGNTIYF,TGTGCCAGCAGCTTAGGCCCGATAAGCTCTGGAAACACCATATATTTT
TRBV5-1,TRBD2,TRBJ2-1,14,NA,CASRGLAAYNEQFF,TGCGCCAGCAGGGGACTAGCGGCCTACAATGAGCAGTTCTTC
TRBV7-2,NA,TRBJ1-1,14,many,CASSGYRENTEAFF,TGTGCCAGCAGCGGTTACAGGGAGAACACTGAAGCTTTCTTT
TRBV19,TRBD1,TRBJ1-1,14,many,CASSVDRDNTEAFF,TGTGCCAGTAGTGTTGACAGGGATAACACTGAAGCTTTCTTT
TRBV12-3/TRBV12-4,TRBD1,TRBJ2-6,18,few,CASSPQTGSWSGANVLTF,TGTGCCAGCAGCCCTCAGACAGGGTCGTGGTCTGGGGCCAACGTCCTGACTTTC
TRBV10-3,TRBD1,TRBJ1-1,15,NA,CASSPQTGQHTEAFF,TGTGCCAGCAGTCCTCAGACAGGGCAGCACACTGAAGCTTTCTTT
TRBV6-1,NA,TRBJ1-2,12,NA,CASTGIDHGYTF,TGTGCCAGTACAGGAATTGATCATGGCTACACCTTC
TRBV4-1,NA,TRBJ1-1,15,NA,CASSQDRGSVGSAFF,TGCGCCAGCAGCCAAGATCGGGGATCGGTAGGGTCCGCTTTCTTT
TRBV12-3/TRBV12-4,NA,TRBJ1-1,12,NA,CASSSGFTEAFF,TGTGCCAGCAGTAGCGGTTTCACTGAAGCTTTCTTT
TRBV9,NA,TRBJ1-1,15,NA,CASSVAFGVNTEAFF,TGTGCCAGCAGCGTAGCTTTTGGTGTGAACACTGAAGCTTTCTTT
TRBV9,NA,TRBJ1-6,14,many,CASSGGGGGSPLHF,TGTGCCAGCAGCGGAGGTGGGGGGGGTTCACCCCTCCACTTT
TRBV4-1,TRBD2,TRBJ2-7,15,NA,CASSEAGLVGYEQYF,TGCGCCAGCAGCGAAGCGGGATTGGTGGGGTACGAGCAGTACTTC
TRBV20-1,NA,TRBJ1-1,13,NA,CSPAQSMNTEAFF,TGCAGCCCCGCACAATCCATGAACACTGAAGCTTTCTTT
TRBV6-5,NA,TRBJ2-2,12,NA,CASSYSFGELFF,TGTGCCAGCAGTTACTCGTTCGGGGAGCTGTTTTTT